The text below deals with one T cell receptor (beta chain). Its antigen is still unknown. Germline V gene data show CDR1 as SGHRS and CDR2 as YFSETQ. V lost 1 base, J lost 5 bases, and 13 bases lay in between. The length of the CDR3 is 14 residues. This entry comes from a study of CD8 T cells in ankylosing spondylitis. TCRdb ran MiXCR on the 5' RACE reads and lists one entry per CDR3 protein. The data show hundreds of thousands of distinct CDR3 sequences, roughly 32% seen once. General study points: It was reported that disease-linked clones were significantly enriched in matched ankylosing spondylitis synovial fluid.

V is TRBV5-1 and J is TRBJ2-7; a weak D match, TRBD2 (6 bases). The sequence was collected from a male donor with ankylosing spondylitis or in good health (not recorded which). Sequencing used blood, either unsorted or a sorted T cell fraction (not recorded which). CDR3 bases: TGCGCCAGCAGCTTGTTTTCCAGGGAGGACGAGCAGTACTTC. This codes for CASSLFSREDEQYF.